Listed below are T cell receptor beta chains from one sample, sequenced in a study of T cell responses to AZD1222 COVID-19 vaccine. Sequenced by immunoSEQ multiplex PCR; TCRdb stores in-frame clones only, minus some. In the table there are 120,000 to 150,000 clones, approximately 87% of which are singletons. The material sequenced was peripheral blood, taken 28 days after the second AZD1222 dose. Every receptor here comes from an adult who received the AZD1222 COVID-19 vaccine. Both conserved end residues are part of each CDR3. D genes are given only for firm matches. The listing skips clone size in some rows; elsewhere it reads once, few, many or a size class.

NA,NA,TRBV19,TRBJ1-2,15,CASSLGTPTNYGYTF,TGTGCCAGTAGCCTGGGGACACCAACTAACTATGGCTACACCTTC
NA,NA,TRBV28,TRBJ1-5,14,CASSFGVGGQPQHF,TGTGCCAGCAGTTTTGGGGTTGGCGGGCAGCCCCAGCATTTT
NA,NA,TRBV6-5,TRBJ1-4,13,CASSSATNEKLFF,TGTGCCAGCAGTTCAGCAACTAATGAAAAACTGTTTTTT
NA,NA,TRBV19,TRBJ1-1,15,CASSSEANQNTEAFF,TGTGCCAGTAGTTCAGAGGCTAACCAGAACACTGAAGCTTTCTTT
NA,NA,TRBV7-8,TRBJ2-6,15,CASSSARPGANVLTF,TGTGCCAGCAGCTCTGCCCGGCCTGGGGCCAACGTCCTGACTTTC
NA,NA,TRBV5-1,TRBJ1-3,13,CASRPGQGNTIYF,TGCGCCAGCAGACCTGGGCAAGGAAACACCATATATTTT
NA,NA,TRBV7-2,TRBJ2-1,16,CASSPTGGNLYNEQFF,TGTGCCAGCAGCCCGACTGGCGGGAATCTTTACAATGAGCAGTTCTTC
NA,NA,TRBV6-5,TRBJ2-1,15,CASRLGGLTDNEQFF,TGTGCCAGCAGATTGGGCGGTCTCACTGACAATGAGCAGTTCTTC
NA,NA,TRBV4-2,TRBJ1-1,14,CASSQVTANTEAFF,TGTGCCAGCAGCCAAGTGACGGCTAACACTGAAGCTTTCTTT
TRBD1,NA,TRBV5-4,TRBJ1-5,13,CASSSGQGRPQHF,TGTGCCAGCAGCTCGGGACAGGGTCGGCCCCAGCATTTT
NA,NA,TRBV9,TRBJ2-7,15,CASSAIRDPFAEQYF,TGTGCCAGCAGCGCAATCCGAGACCCATTCGCCGAGCAGTACTTC
NA,once,TRBV28,TRBJ2-3,13,CASSSAGPDTQYF,TGTGCCAGCAGCTCAGCGGGTCCTGATACGCAGTATTTT
NA,NA,TRBV18,TRBJ1-2,15,CASSPPRGANYGYTF,TGTGCCAGCTCACCACCTAGGGGGGCAAACTATGGCTACACCTTC
TRBD2,NA,TRBV5-1,TRBJ2-3,16,CASSYQLAGGTDTQYF,TGCGCCAGCAGCTACCAACTAGCGGGGGGCACAGATACGCAGTATTTT
NA,NA,TRBV5-6,TRBJ1-2,14,CASSSAGGLYGYTF,TGTGCCAGCAGCTCGGCCGGGGGCTTATATGGCTACACCTTC
NA,once,TRBV3-1/TRBV3-2,TRBJ1-5,14,CASSQGGPNQPQHF,TGTGCCAGCAGCCAAGGGGGGCCCAATCAGCCCCAGCATTTT
NA,few,TRBV3-1/TRBV3-2,TRBJ1-5,14,CASSQLWGGQPQHF,TGTGCCAGCAGCCAATTGTGGGGGGGTCAGCCCCAGCATTTT
NA,NA,TRBV7-9,TRBJ1-1,14,CASSFSGDGAEAFF,TGTGCCAGCAGCTTCTCCGGGGACGGGGCTGAAGCTTTCTTT
TRBD2,NA,TRBV3-1/TRBV3-2,TRBJ2-3,16,CASSQDLNREADTQYF,TGTGCCAGCAGCCAAGATCTAAATCGGGAGGCAGATACGCAGTATTTT
NA,NA,TRBV15,TRBJ1-2,12,CATSRDFYGYTF,TGTGCCACCAGCAGAGATTTCTATGGCTACACCTTC
NA,few,TRBV6-2/TRBV6-3,TRBJ1-1,13,CASSETATVTAFF,TGTGCCAGCAGCGAGACGGCTACCGTTACAGCTTTCTTT
NA,NA,TRBV11-1,TRBJ2-2,14,CASSLASTTGELFF,TGTGCCAGCAGCTTAGCCAGCACCACCGGGGAGCTGTTTTTT
TRBD1,NA,TRBV5-1,TRBJ2-3,14,CASSRTGTTDTQYF,TGCGCCAGCAGCCGGACAGGTACCACAGATACGCAGTATTTT